This T cell receptor beta chain was recovered during a study of cytomegalovirus exposure and HLA in healthy donors. Study-level findings and limits: Exclusion applied to some V segments, including TRBV6-2 and TRBV6-3, as they were indistinguishable. Fewer N-insertions than the roughly 600-donor mean were reportedly shown by an Asian-associated ancestry cluster in a later analysis.

The germline V gene has CDR1 MGHDK and CDR2 SYGVNS. This CDR3 comprises 17 residues. V dropped 3 bases and J dropped 0 bases, with 12 bases sitting between them. Primers included in the PCR were 60 Vbeta and 13 Jbeta primers. As processed by the authors: Unique TCR beta chains totaled some 88 million in a later count, with roughly 11 million of them shared. Data came from immunoSEQ multiplex PCR; TCRdb stores just in-frame clones and leaves some out. V and J calls and clone size are as listed in that table; D and trimming were resolved from the DNA. The data contain about 100,000 clones, around four fifths of them singletons. A word on this clone: The target antigen is unknown.

The chain combines TRBV25-1 with TRBJ2-6, with D possibly TRBD2 on 5 matching bases. This TCR came from a man in his forties or fifties in good health and CMV-seropositive. Sequenced sample: PBMCs. CDR3 DNA: TGTGCCAGCAGTGACGGCCGGAGGCTCTCTGGGGCCAACGTCCTGACTTTC. It is translated as CASSDGRRLSGANVLTF.